This T cell receptor (beta chain) is from a study of blood T cell repertoires in COVID-19. Study-level background: Sources were T cells, B-cell-depleted T cells, or PBMCs; the material itself was cDNA or gDNA.

CDR1 DFQATT and CDR2 SNEGSKA come from the germline V gene (reference sequence). V lost 3 bases, J lost 16 bases, and 7 bases stayed unmatched. The CDR3 runs to 11 residues. Only in-frame clones appear in the TCRdb table, and some are missing; sequencing was by immunoSEQ multiplex PCR. The table records 90,000 to 120,000 clones, 70% to 90% of them present only once. This clonotype was sampled from a woman aged 55-69 years with acute or convalescent COVID-19. The rearrangement uses TRBV20-1 and TRBJ2-1; TRBD2 matches at 9 bases. The sample consisted of peripheral blood. CDR3 protein: CSASPAGGEFF. The CDR3 region has the DNA TGCAGTGCTAGCCCAGCGGGAGGTGAATTCTTC.